The TCR beta chain under discussion was sequenced for a study of blood T cell repertoires in COVID-19. Method: immunoSEQ multiplex PCR; TCRdb's copy keeps in-frame clones and lacks some. Found here are roughly 260,000 clones, 75% to 95% of them singletons; the top ten hold approximately 2.6%. Germline loops: CDR1 ENHRY, CDR2 SYGVKD. With 5 bases removed from V and 0 bases from J, the gap between germline ends came to 11 bases. This CDR3 has 15 residues. The genes are TRBV10-3 and TRBJ1-5, with D perhaps matching TRBD1 (6 bases). Material for sequencing was peripheral blood. This TCR derives from a person aged 18-35 years with COVID-19, enrolled during active disease. CDR3 DNA: TGTGCCATCAGTAGCCAGGGGCATAGCAATCAGCCCCAGCATTTT. Translated, it gives CAISSQGHSNQPQHF.